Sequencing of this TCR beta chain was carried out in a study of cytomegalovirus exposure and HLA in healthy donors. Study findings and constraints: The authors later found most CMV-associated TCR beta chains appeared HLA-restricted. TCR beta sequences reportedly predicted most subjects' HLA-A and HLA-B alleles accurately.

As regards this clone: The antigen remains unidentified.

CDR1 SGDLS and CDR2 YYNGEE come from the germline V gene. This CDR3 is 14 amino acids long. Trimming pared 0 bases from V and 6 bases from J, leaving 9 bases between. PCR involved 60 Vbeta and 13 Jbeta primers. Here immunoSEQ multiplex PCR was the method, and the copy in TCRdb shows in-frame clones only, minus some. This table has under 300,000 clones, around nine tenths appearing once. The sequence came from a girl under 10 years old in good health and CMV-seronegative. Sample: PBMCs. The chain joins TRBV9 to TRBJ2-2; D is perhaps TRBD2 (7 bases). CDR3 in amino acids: CASSVVGGPGELFF. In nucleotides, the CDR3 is TGTGCCAGCAGCGTAGTCGGGGGGCCCGGGGAGCTGTTTTTT.